These 27 T cell receptor beta chains originate from one sample sequenced in a study of siplizumab effects on memory and regulatory T cells. Only in-frame clones appear in the TCRdb table, and some are missing; sequencing was by immunoSEQ multiplex PCR. The profile covers around 110,000 clones, with roughly 94% appearing a single time and under 2% taken by the ten largest. The sample comprised non-Treg CD4+ T cells sorted from blood. The receptor set was obtained from a human donor in good health.

The J gene is TRBJ2-5, the V gene TRBV5-6; 8 positions agree with TRBD2. V lost 0 bases and J lost 8; bases outside the gene matches: 6. This CDR3 region has 14 residues. Germline CDR1 and CDR2: SGHDT and YYEEEE. The chain's CDR3 is CASSLGLAPQTQYF. In DNA, the CDR3 is TGTGCCAGCAGCTTGGGACTAGCGCCTCAAACCCAGTACTTC.

The chain links TRBV7-2 to TRBJ1-6; D is undetermined. This CDR3 is built from 12 residues. V was pared by 1 base and J by 10 bases, with 5 bases between. The germline gives CDR1 SGHTA, CDR2 FQGNSA. The CDR3 coding sequence is TGTGCCAGCAGCTTAGATCGGTCACCCCTCCACTTT. The encoded protein is CASSLDRSPLHF.

This rearrangement joins TRBV7-9 to TRBJ1-1; 9 nucleotides match TRBD1. The CDR3 contains 16 residues. V shed 3 bases, J shed 2 bases, and the junction held 7 bases outside the gene matches. Germline CDR1 is SEHNR and CDR2 is FQNEAQ (reference sequence). Written as DNA, the CDR3 is TGTGCCAGCAGCTTTGGACAGGGGTCCCCCAACACTGAAGCTTTCTTT. Amino acid sequence: CASSFGQGSPNTEAFF.

This clone occurred a few times. The chain uses TRBV5-6 and TRBJ1-1; D is uncertain. V shed 2 bases and J shed 4 bases, with 6 bases lying between them. This CDR3 is built from 12 residues. Looked up from germline, CDR1 is SGHDT and CDR2 is YYEEEE. CDR3 amino acids: CASSLFGTEAFF. The DNA for the CDR3 is TGTGCCAGCAGCTTATTTGGCACTGAAGCTTTCTTT. Filled out from reference TRBV5-6 and TRBJ1-1, the complete variable domain reads DAGVTQSPTHLIKTRGQQVTLRCSPKSGHDTVSWYQQALGQGPQFIFQYYEEEERQRGNFPDRFSGHQFPNYSSELNVNALLLGDSALYLCASSLFGTEAFFGQGTRLTVV.

This clone showed up just once. The V gene is TRBV11-3, the J gene TRBJ2-1; weak D call: TRBD2 (6 bases). The ends were cut back, 5 bases at V and 2 bases at J, with 10 bases in the middle. The CDR3 runs to 14 residues. CDR1 SGHNT and CDR2 YENEEA come from the germline V gene. CDR3 sequence reads: CASSAGRTYNEQFF. DNA for the CDR3: TGTGCCAGCAGCGCGGGACGGACCTACAATGAGCAGTTCTTC.

This chain joins TRBV30 and TRBJ2-6; D not resolved. The CDR3 runs 15 residues. The ends were cut back, 2 bases at V and 0 bases at J, with 8 bases in the middle. Germline lookup yields CDR1 GTSNPN and CDR2 SVGIG (reference sequence). CDR3 sequence (DNA): TGTGCCTGGAGTCAAGTGACCTCTGGGGCCAACGTCCTGACTTTC. It translates to CAWSQVTSGANVLTF.

CDR3 nucleotide sequence: TGTGCCAGCAGCACCTCCGGGACCAGGTTAAATGAGCAGTTCTTC. Its translation: CASSTSGTRLNEQFF. This chain links TRBV7-2 with TRBJ2-1; either TRBD1 or TRBD2 may fit D (5 bases each). This CDR3 is built from 15 residues. Germline CDR1 reads SGHTA; CDR2 reads FQGNSA. The V end lost 5 bases, the J end lost 7 bases, and 18 bases lay between the germline ends.

V and J are TRBV7-2 and TRBJ1-3; tentatively, D is TRBD1 (6 bases). The V and J ends lost 5 bases and 9 bases respectively, with 14 bases between them. CDR3 size: 13 residues. Per germline, CDR1 SGHTA and CDR2 FQGNSA. This chain's CDR3 is CASSPQGSGTIYF. The CDR3 region has the DNA TGTGCCAGCAGCCCACAGGGCTCAGGCACCATATATTTT.

The rearrangement joins TRBV5-1 to TRBJ2-7, with a weak D call TRBD2 (6 bases). This CDR3 has 14 amino acids. The germline V and J ends were trimmed by 2 bases and 4 bases, with 13 bases remaining between them. The germline V gene encodes CDR1 SGHRS and CDR2 YFSETQ. The CDR3 DNA sequence: TGCGCCAGCAGCTTCGTGGGGACTGAATACGAGCAGTACTTC. Encoded protein: CASSFVGTEYEQYF.

The chain carries TRBV19 and TRBJ1-4, with D perhaps matching TRBD1 (6 bases). Germline V lookup: CDR1 LNHDA, CDR2 SQIVND (reference sequence). V was trimmed by 7 bases and J by 0 bases, leaving 18 bases between them. The CDR3 consists of 17 residues. CDR3 amino acids: CASTILQGPATNEKLFF. The CDR3 DNA reads as TGTGCCAGTACCATACTCCAGGGGCCTGCAACTAATGAAAAACTGTTTTTT.

The chain links TRBV7-2 to TRBJ2-4, with no clear D. The CDR3 length is 13 residues. V dropped 3 bases and J dropped 12 bases, with 15 bases sitting between them. Germline assignment: CDR1 SGHTA and CDR2 FQGNSA. The CDR3, as DNA: TGTGCCAGCAGCTTGGAACTGGATAGGTATCAGTACTTC. It translates to CASSLELDRYQYF.

The V and J genes are TRBV4-1 and TRBJ1-2; D perhaps matches TRBD1 (5 bases). Germline loops: CDR1 MGHRA, CDR2 YSYEKL. The CDR3 is 14 amino acids. Trimming cost V 2 bases and J 4 bases, with 11 bases left between them. In DNA form, the CDR3 reads TGCGCCAGCAGCCAACCTGACAGTGTCTATGGCTACACCTTC. This encodes CASSQPDSVYGYTF.

CDR3: CASSRQKVGEQYF. For the CDR3, the DNA is TGTGCCAGCAGTCGACAGAAAGTAGGCGAGCAGTACTTC. This chain joins TRBV6-1 and TRBJ2-7, with a tentative D call TRBD1 (5 bases). Germline lookup yields CDR1 MNHNS and CDR2 SASEGT. CDR3 length: 13 amino acids. V was shortened by 5 bases and J by 6 bases, with 14 bases between the two germline ends.

The chain links TRBV5-1 to TRBJ2-2; D is possibly TRBD2 (6 bases). V was trimmed by 0 bases and J by 1 base, leaving 10 bases between them. The CDR3 covers 16 residues. Germline CDR1 and CDR2: SGHRS and YFSETQ. The CDR3 is CASSLVGGWNTGELFF. In DNA form, the CDR3 reads TGCGCCAGCAGCTTGGTGGGGGGATGGAACACCGGGGAGCTGTTTTTT. Combining the CDR3 with reference TRBV5-1 and TRBJ2-2 gives the whole variable domain KAGVTQTPRYLIKTRGQQVTLSCSPISGHRSVSWYQQTPGQGLQFLFEYFSETQRNKGNFPGRFSGRQFSNSRSEMNVSTLELGDSALYLCASSLVGGWNTGELFFGEGSRLTVL.

This chain uses TRBV28 with TRBJ1-4, with 9 bases aligning to TRBD1. CDR1 and CDR2 (germline): MDHEN, SYDVKM. V lost 4 bases and J lost 0; bases outside the gene matches: 12. The CDR3 has 19 amino acids. The CDR3 DNA is TGTGCCAGCAGTTCGCACAGGGGGCGAAGGGGAGCAACTAATGAAAAACTGTTTTTT. Its translation is CASSSHRGRRGATNEKLFF.

The chain combines TRBV18 with TRBJ1-2; weak D call: TRBD1 (5 bases). The CDR3 consists of 13 residues. V dropped 8 bases and J dropped 2 bases, with 12 bases sitting between them. CDR1 is KGHSH and CDR2 is LQKENI in the germline V gene. The CDR3 DNA reads as TGTGCCAGCGGAACCGGGGCCAACTATGGCTACACCTTC. This gives the protein CASGTGANYGYTF.

The chain couples TRBV5-1 to TRBJ1-5; D unclear. CDR1 and CDR2 (germline): SGHRS, YFSETQ. V was clipped by 0 bases and J by 5 bases, with 12 bases between them. There are 15 residues in the CDR3. This CDR3 is CASSLAGYWDQPQHF. DNA for the CDR3: TGCGCCAGCAGCTTGGCCGGATATTGGGATCAGCCCCAGCATTTT. The full variable domain, in which reference TRBV5-1 and TRBJ1-5 provide the parts outside the CDR3, is KAGVTQTPRYLIKTRGQQVTLSCSPISGHRSVSWYQQTPGQGLQFLFEYFSETQRNKGNFPGRFSGRQFSNSRSEMNVSTLELGDSALYLCASSLAGYWDQPQHFGDGTRLSIL.

The chain uses TRBV27 and TRBJ2-1; the match to TRBD2 covers 10 bases. V gave up 6 bases and J gave up 4 bases; unmatched junction bases: 6. The CDR3 spans 15 residues. Germline CDR1 reads MNHEY; CDR2 reads SMNVEV (reference sequence). CDR3 sequence reads: CASRESGGAYNEQFF. The CDR3 bases are TGTGCCAGCAGAGAGAGCGGGGGGGCATACAATGAGCAGTTCTTC.

As regards this clone: At one boundary the junction diverges from the germline segment, which might be a read error. This chain joins TRBV4-2 and TRBJ1-4; D is perhaps TRBD1 (5 bases). Germline-derived CDR1 and CDR2 are LGHNA and YNFKEQ. The CDR3 spans 15 residues. Here the CDR3 DNA reads TGTGCAAGCAAAGGCAGGGTTGCAACTAATGAAAAACTGTTTTTT. Protein product: CASKGRVATNEKLFF.

The CDR3: CASSEGGIRGAEAFF. CDR3 sequence (DNA): TGTGCCAGCAGTGAAGGGGGTATCAGGGGCGCTGAAGCTTTCTTT. The J gene is TRBJ1-1, the V gene TRBV2, with D maybe TRBD1 (6 bases). From germline, CDR1 is SNHLY and CDR2 FYNNEI. Trimming shortened V by 1 base and J by 6 bases, and 15 bases separated the two germline ends. The CDR3 extends over 15 amino acids.

This chain connects TRBV19 to TRBJ1-5, with D possibly TRBD1 on 6 matching bases. CDR3 length equals 15 residues. With 5 bases removed from V and 5 bases from J, the gap between germline ends came to 16 bases. Germline V lookup: CDR1 LNHDA, CDR2 SQIVND (reference sequence). The CDR3 protein is CASSSSGTKHQPQHF. As DNA, the CDR3 is TGTGCCAGTAGTTCCTCCGGGACAAAACATCAGCCCCAGCATTTT. Drawing the rest from reference TRBV19 and TRBJ1-5, the complete variable domain is DGGITQSPKYLFRKEGQNVTLSCEQNLNHDAMYWYRQDPGQGLRLIYYSQIVNDFQKGDIAEGYSVSREKKESFPLTVTSAQKNPTAFYLCASSSSGTKHQPQHFGDGTRLSIL.

V usage is TRBV7-9 and J usage is TRBJ2-7, with 7 bases lining up with TRBD1. Trimming removed 7 bases from V and 4 bases from J; junction bases left unmatched: 13. The CDR3 consists of 15 residues. Germline V gene sequence: CDR1 SEHNR, CDR2 FQNEAQ (reference sequence). CDR3 sequence: CASTLVAGGFYEQYF. The CDR3 bases are TGTGCCAGCACTCTCGTGGCAGGGGGTTTTTACGAGCAGTACTTC.

The V call is TRBV7-2, the J call TRBJ1-5; weak D call: TRBD1 (5 bases). V lost 5 bases and J lost 5, with 10 bases in between. In germline, CDR1 is SGHTA, CDR2 FQGNSA. The CDR3 is 13 amino acids. CDR3 coding DNA: TGTGCCAGCAGCCGACAGAATGATCAGCCCCAGCATTTT. This gives the protein CASSRQNDQPQHF.

This clone was counted once. The chain combines TRBV14 with TRBJ1-5, with 7 bases fitting TRBD1. Germline lookup yields CDR1 SGHDN and CDR2 FVKESK. This CDR3 comprises 14 residues. Germline trimming cut 4 bases from V and 4 bases from J; bases unmatched to any gene: 4. The CDR3 protein is CASSPGQKNQPQHF. DNA for the CDR3: TGTGCCAGCAGCCCGGGACAGAAAAATCAGCCCCAGCATTTT.

This chain's CDR3 is CASSYSTTPSAQYF. The CDR3 region has the DNA TGTGCCAGCAGTTACTCGACTACCCCATCGGCCCAGTACTTC. This chain uses TRBV6-6 with TRBJ2-5, with a possible D match to TRBD2 (5 bases). The CDR3 has 14 amino acids. The germline gives CDR1 MNHNY, CDR2 SVGAGI (reference sequence). The ends were cut back, 0 bases at V and 9 bases at J, with 14 bases in the middle.

The chain has TRBV2 and TRBJ2-7, with 7 bases aligning to TRBD1. V gave up 5 bases and J gave up 9 bases; unmatched junction bases: 4. Per germline, CDR1 SNHLY and CDR2 FYNNEI. The CDR3 has 11 amino acids. DNA for the CDR3: TGTGCCAGCAGTCTAGGGGGCGGGCAGTACTTC. Translation: CASSLGGGQYF.

The chain has TRBV18 and TRBJ2-1, with D maybe TRBD1 (5 bases). The germline V gene encodes CDR1 KGHSH and CDR2 LQKENI. Trimming took off 4 bases at V and 6 bases at J, with 13 bases between the two ends. The CDR3 is made up of 14 amino acids. DNA of the CDR3: TGTGCCAGCTCACTGGCAGGGTCGGGCAATGAGCAGTTCTTC. Amino acids: CASSLAGSGNEQFF.